Here is one TCR beta chain with its context. The conserved phenylalanine or tryptophan is not found at the CDR3 terminus, so this likely reflects a read error. Each CDR3 protein is one row after TCRdb ran MiXCR on the 5' RACE reads. Among approximately 40,000 distinct CDR3 sequences listed, 30% were seen once. The CDR3 is 13 amino acids. CDR1 and CDR2 from the germline V gene are SGHVS and FQNEAQ. V was shortened by 3 bases and J by 5 bases, with 7 bases between the two germline ends. Sequenced material: tumor-infiltrating memory CD4+ T cells sorted from the breast tumor. Described subset: memory CD4+ T cells, CD4+CD45RO+CD25-. The chain uses TRBV7-8 and TRBJ2-2; the D is unclear. The sequence derives from a female donor with breast cancer. CDR3 sequence: CASSFYSTGELFS. CDR3 bases: TGTGCCAGCAGCTTTTATAGTACCGGGGAGCTGTTTTCT.